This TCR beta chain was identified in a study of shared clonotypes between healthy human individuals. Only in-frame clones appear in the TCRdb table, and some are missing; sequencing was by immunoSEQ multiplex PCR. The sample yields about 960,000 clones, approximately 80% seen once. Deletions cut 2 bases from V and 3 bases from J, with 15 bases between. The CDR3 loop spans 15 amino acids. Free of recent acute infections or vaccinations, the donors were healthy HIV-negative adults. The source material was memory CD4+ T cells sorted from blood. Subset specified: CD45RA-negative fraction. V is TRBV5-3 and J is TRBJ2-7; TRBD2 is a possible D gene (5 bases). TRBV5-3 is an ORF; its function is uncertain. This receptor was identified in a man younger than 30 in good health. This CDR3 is CARSLLRRVLYEQYF. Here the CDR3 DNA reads TGTGCCAGAAGCTTACTGCGGCGGGTGCTCTACGAGCAGTACTTC.